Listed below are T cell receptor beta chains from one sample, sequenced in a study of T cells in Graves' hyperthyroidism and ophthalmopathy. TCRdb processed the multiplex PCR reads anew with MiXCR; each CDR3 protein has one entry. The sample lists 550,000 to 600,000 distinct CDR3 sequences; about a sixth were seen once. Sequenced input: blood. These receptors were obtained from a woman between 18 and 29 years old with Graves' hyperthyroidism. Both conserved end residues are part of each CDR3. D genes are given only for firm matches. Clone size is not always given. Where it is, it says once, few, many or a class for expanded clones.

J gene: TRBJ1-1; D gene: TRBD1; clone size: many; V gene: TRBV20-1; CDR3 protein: CSARETGSTEAFF; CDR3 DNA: TGCAGTGCTAGGGAGACAGGGAGCACTGAAGCTTTCTTT
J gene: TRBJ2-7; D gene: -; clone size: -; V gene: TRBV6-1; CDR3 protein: CANGTYCPYEQYF; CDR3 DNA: TGTGCCAACGGGACTTATTGCCCCTACGAGCAGTACTTC
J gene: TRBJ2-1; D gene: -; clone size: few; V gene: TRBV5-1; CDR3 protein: CASSVGQGGGNEQFF; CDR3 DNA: TGCGCCAGCAGCGTTGGGCAGGGGGGGGGCAATGAGCAGTTCTTC
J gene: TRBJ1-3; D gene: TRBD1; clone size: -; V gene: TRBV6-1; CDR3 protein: CASSPTPPGQGAGNTIYF; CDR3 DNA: TGTGCCAGCAGTCCAACTCCTCCGGGACAGGGCGCCGGAAACACCATATATTTT
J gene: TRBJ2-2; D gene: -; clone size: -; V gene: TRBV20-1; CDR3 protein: CSARDFSGFTGELFF; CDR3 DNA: TGCAGTGCTAGAGATTTTAGCGGATTCACCGGGGAGCTGTTTTTT
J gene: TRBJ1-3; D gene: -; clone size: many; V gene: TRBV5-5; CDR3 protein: CASSSTGYSGNTIYF; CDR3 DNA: TGTGCCAGCAGCTCAACAGGGTACTCTGGAAACACCATATATTTT
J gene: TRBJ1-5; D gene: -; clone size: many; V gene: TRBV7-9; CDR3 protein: CASSLAGGYSNQPQHF; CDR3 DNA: TGTGCCAGCAGCTTAGCTGGGGGATATAGCAATCAGCCCCAGCATTTT
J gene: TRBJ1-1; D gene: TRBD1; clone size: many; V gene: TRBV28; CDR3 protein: CASSPPSGQGAEAFF; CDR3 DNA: TGTGCCAGCAGTCCCCCAAGCGGACAGGGGGCTGAAGCTTTCTTT
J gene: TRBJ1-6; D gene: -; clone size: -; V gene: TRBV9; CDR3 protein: CASSAGVPGRPNSPLHF; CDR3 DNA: TGTGCCAGCAGCGCGGGGGTGCCAGGTCGGCCAAACTCACCCCTCCACTTT
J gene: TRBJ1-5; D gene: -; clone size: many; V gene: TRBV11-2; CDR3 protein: CASSPNGMSNQPQHF; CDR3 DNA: TGTGCCAGCAGCCCGAACGGGATGAGCAATCAGCCCCAGCATTTT
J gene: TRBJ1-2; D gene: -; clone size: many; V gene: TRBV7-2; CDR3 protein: CASSFEGMHGYTF; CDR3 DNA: TGTGCCAGCAGCTTTGAAGGGATGCATGGCTACACCTTC
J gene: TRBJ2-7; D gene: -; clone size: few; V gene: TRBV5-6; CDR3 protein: CASSYQGSHEQYF; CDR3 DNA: TGTGCCAGCAGCTACCAGGGTTCCCACGAGCAGTACTTC
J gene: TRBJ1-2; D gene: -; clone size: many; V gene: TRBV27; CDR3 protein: CASSLSYSHYGYTF; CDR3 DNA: TGTGCCAGCAGTTTATCGTACAGTCACTATGGCTACACCTTC
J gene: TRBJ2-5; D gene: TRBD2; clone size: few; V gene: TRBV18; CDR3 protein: CASSPPVGWREAQETQYF; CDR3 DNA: TGTGCCAGCTCACCACCGGTTGGTTGGCGGGAGGCCCAAGAGACCCAGTACTTC
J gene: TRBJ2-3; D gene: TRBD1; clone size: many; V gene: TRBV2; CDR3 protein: CASSEVTGEDTQYF; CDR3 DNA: TGTGCCAGCAGTGAAGTAACAGGGGAGGATACGCAGTATTTT
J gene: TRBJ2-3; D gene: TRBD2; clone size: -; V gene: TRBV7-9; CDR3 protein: CASSQPPGLASLSDTQYF; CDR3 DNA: TGTGCCAGCAGTCAACCCCCGGGACTAGCGTCATTGTCAGATACGCAGTATTTT
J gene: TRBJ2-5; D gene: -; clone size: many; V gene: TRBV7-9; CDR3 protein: CASSLRGGLEETQYF; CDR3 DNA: TGTGCCAGCAGCTTAAGGGGGGGCCTAGAAGAGACCCAGTACTTC
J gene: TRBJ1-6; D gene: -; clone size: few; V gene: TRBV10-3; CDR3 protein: CAIGRDNSPLHF; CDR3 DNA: TGTGCCATCGGCAGGGATAATTCACCCCTCCACTTT
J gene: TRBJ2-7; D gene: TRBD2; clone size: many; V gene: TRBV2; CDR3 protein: CASKRLAGASYEQYF; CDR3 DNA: TGTGCCAGCAAGAGACTAGCGGGGGCGTCCTACGAGCAGTACTTC
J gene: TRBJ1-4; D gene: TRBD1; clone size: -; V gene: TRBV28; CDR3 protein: CASSRQGASNEKLFF; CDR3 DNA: TGTGCCAGCAGCCGACAGGGGGCCTCTAATGAAAAACTGTTTTTT
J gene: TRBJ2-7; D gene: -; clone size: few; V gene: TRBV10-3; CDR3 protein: CAIRKGGTYEQYF; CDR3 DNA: TGTGCCATCAGGAAGGGGGGAACCTACGAGCAGTACTTC
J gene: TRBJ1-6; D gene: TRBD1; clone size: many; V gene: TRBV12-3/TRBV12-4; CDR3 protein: CASSLDRGGNSPLHF; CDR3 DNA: TGTGCCAGCAGTCTCGACAGGGGTGGAAATTCACCCCTCCACTTT
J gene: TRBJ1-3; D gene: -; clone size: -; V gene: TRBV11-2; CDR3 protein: CAGSLGTSGNTIYF; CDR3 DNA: TGTGCCGGCAGCTTAGGGACCTCTGGAAACACCATATATTTT
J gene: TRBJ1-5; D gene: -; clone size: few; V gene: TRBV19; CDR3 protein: CASSIGDYQPQHF; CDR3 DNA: TGTGCCAGTAGTATTGGTGATTATCAGCCCCAGCATTTT
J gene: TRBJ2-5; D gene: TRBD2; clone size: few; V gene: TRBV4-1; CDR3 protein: CASSQAGTRSETQYF; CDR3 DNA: TGCGCCAGCAGCCAAGCCGGGACTAGATCAGAGACCCAGTACTTC
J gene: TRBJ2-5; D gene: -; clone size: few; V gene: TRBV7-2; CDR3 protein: CASSLGEGTQYF; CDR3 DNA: TGTGCCAGCAGCTTAGGGGAAGGGACCCAGTACTTC
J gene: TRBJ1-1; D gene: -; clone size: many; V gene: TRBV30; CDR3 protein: CAWSVWGNTEAFF; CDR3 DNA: TGTGCCTGGAGTGTATGGGGGAACACTGAAGCTTTCTTT
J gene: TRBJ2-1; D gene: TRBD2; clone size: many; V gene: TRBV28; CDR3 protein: CATRTSGDKKEQFF; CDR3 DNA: TGTGCCACAAGGACTAGCGGGGATAAAAAGGAGCAGTTCTTC
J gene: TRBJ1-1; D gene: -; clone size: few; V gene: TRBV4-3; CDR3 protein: CASSQEETGMAEAFF; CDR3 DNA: TGCGCCAGCAGCCAAGAGGAAACAGGGATGGCTGAAGCTTTCTTT
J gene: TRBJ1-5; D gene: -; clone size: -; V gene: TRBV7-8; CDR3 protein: CASSFLGAGNQPQHF; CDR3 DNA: TGTGCCAGCAGCTTCCTGGGGGCTGGCAATCAGCCCCAGCATTTT
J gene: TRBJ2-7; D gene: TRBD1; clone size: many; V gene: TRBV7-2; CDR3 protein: CASSWDRIYEQYF; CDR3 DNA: TGTGCCAGCAGTTGGGACAGGATCTACGAGCAGTACTTC
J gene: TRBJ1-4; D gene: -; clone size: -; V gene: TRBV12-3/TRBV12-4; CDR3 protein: CASSSPGLGEKLFF; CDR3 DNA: TGTGCCAGCAGTTCGCCGGGACTTGGGGAAAAACTGTTTTTT
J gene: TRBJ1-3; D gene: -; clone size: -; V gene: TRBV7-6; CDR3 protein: CASSLNWIGSGNTIYF; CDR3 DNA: TGTGCCAGCAGCTTAAATTGGATCGGCTCTGGAAACACCATATATTTT
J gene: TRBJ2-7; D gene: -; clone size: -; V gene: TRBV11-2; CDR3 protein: CASSLDVSWDPYEQYF; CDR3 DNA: TGTGCCAGCAGCTTAGATGTTTCGTGGGACCCCTACGAGCAGTACTTC
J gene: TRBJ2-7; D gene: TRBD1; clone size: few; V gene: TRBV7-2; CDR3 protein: CASSLSGTGYEQYF; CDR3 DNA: TGTGCCAGCAGCTTAAGTGGGACAGGGTACGAGCAGTACTTC